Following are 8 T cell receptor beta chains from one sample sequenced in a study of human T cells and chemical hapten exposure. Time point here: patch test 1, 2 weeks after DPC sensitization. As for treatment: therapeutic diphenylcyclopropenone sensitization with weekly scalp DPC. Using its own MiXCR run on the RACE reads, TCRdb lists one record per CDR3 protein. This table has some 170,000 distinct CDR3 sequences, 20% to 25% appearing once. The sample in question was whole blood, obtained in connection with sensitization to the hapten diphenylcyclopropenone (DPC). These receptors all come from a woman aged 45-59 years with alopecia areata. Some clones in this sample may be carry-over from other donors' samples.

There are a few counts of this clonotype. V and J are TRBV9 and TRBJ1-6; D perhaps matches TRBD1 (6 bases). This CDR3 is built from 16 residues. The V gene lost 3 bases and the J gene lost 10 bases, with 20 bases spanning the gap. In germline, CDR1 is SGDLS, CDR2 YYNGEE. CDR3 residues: CASSASPDSRRSPLHF. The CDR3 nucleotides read TGTGCCAGCAGCGCCAGTCCGGACAGCCGTAGGTCACCCCTCCACTTT. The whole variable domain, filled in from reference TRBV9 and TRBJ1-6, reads DSGVTQTPKHLITATGQRVTLRCSPRSGDLSVYWYQQSLDQGLQFLIQYYNGEERAKGNILERFSAQQFPDLHSELNLSSLELGDSALYFCASSASPDSRRSPLHFGNGTRLTVT.

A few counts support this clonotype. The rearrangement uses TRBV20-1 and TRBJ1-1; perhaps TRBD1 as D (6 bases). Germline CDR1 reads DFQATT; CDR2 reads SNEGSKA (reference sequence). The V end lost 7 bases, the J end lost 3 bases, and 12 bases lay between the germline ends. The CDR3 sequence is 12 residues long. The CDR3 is CSVRGPDTEAFF. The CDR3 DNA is TGCAGTGTACGGGGGCCAGACACTGAAGCTTTCTTT.

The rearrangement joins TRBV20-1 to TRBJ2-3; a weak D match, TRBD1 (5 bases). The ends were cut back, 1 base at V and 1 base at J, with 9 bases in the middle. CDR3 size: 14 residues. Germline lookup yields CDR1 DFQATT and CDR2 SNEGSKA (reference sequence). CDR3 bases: TGCAGTGCTAGAGTTCCGACAGGCACAGATACGCAGTATTTT. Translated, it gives CSARVPTGTDTQYF.

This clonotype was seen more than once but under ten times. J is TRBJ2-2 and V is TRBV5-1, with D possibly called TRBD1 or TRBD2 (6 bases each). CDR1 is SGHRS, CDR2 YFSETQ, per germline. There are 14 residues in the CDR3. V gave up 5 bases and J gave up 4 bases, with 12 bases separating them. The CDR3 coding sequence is TGCGCCAGCAGAATCGGGGGCCTCACCGGGGAGCTGTTTTTT. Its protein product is CASRIGGLTGELFF.

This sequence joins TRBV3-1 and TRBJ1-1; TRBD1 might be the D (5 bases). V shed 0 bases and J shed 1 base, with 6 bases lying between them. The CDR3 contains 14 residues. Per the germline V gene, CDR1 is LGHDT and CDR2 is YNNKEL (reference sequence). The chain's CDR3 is CASSQDGANTEAFF. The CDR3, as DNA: TGTGCCAGCAGCCAAGATGGGGCGAACACTGAAGCTTTCTTT.

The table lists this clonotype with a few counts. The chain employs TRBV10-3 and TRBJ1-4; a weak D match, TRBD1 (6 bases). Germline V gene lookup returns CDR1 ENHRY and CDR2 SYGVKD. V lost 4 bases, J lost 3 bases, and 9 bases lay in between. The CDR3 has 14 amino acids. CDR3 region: CAISARGPNEKLFF. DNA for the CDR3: TGTGCCATCAGTGCCAGGGGACCTAATGAAAAACTGTTTTTT.

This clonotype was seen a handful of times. The CDR3 coding sequence is TGCAGTGCTAGAGATCCGAGGGCCCTCACAGATACGCAGTATTTT. It codes for CSARDPRALTDTQYF. The J gene is TRBJ2-3, the V gene TRBV20-1, with TRBD2 as a possible D gene (5 bases). V lost 0 bases and J 2 bases, leaving 12 bases between the germline ends. This CDR3 is 15 amino acids long. Germline loops: CDR1 DFQATT, CDR2 SNEGSKA (reference sequence).

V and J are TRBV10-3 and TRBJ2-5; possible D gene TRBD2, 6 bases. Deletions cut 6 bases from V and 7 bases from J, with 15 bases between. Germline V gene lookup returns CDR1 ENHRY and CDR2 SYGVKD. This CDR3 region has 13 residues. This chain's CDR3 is CAIRISAGGTQYF. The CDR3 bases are TGTGCCATCAGGATTTCAGCGGGTGGGACCCAGTACTTC.